The 15 T cell receptor beta chains in this list originate from one sample, sequenced in a study of CD8 T cells in ankylosing spondylitis. Points from the study as a whole: A motif in TCR beta, a set of under ten highly homologous variants, appeared characteristic of ankylosing spondylitis blood.

Their cognate antigens are unknown. TCRdb fed the 5' RACE reads into MiXCR, producing one record per CDR3 protein. This table has around 490,000 distinct CDR3 sequences, approximately 5.3% appearing once. Sequencing was performed on blood, either unsorted or a sorted T cell fraction (not recorded which). The receptors were gathered from a male donor with ankylosing spondylitis.

This chain links TRBV28 with TRBJ2-1; D is unclear. CDR1 and CDR2 from the germline V gene are MDHEN and SYDVKM. V was shortened by 5 bases and J by 5 bases, with 13 bases between the two germline ends. The CDR3 totals 14 residues. The CDR3 spells CASSPPRPDNEQFF. In nucleotides, the CDR3 is TGTGCCAGCAGTCCCCCCCGCCCGGACAATGAGCAGTTCTTC.

This clonotype has at least ten counts. V gene TRBV4-2 combines with J gene TRBJ2-7; D is undetermined. Between the trimmed V and J ends, which lost 0 bases and 3 bases, there was a span of 15 bases. The CDR3 totals 16 residues. In germline, CDR1 is LGHNA, CDR2 YNFKEQ. CDR3 nucleotides: TGTGCCAGCAGCCAAGAGAGCCGGTGGGGTCTCTACGAGCAGTACTTC. This codes for CASSQESRWGLYEQYF.

There are many counts of this clonotype. This chain joins TRBV28 and TRBJ2-5; TRBD2 is a possible D gene (6 bases). In germline, CDR1 is MDHEN, CDR2 SYDVKM. This CDR3 region has 16 residues. Trimming stripped 2 bases from V and 7 bases from J, with 20 bases between. CDR3 sequence (DNA): TGTGCCAGCAGTTTAGTTTTGCGGGGTCCGGTGAGGACCCAGTACTTC. This encodes CASSLVLRGPVRTQYF.

This clonotype was counted many times. The J gene is TRBJ2-7, the V gene TRBV9; D not resolved. The V and J ends lost 0 bases and 6 bases respectively, with 7 bases between them. The CDR3 is 12 residues long. Germline CDR1 is SGDLS and CDR2 is YYNGEE. The CDR3 coding sequence is TGTGCCAGCAGCGTAGACAACGGCGAGCAGTACTTC. Translating it yields CASSVDNGEQYF.

This clonotype was seen repeatedly, ten times or more. The chain has TRBV27 and TRBJ1-1, with TRBD1 as a possible D gene (5 bases). V was trimmed by 4 bases and J by 4 bases, leaving 19 bases between them. Germline-derived CDR1 and CDR2 are MNHEY and SMNVEV (reference sequence). The CDR3 runs to 16 residues. The CDR3 DNA is TGTGCCAGCAGTTCACGCCTAGGGGCCCAACGCACTGAAGCTTTCTTT. Translation gives CASSSRLGAQRTEAFF.

This clonotype occurred many times. The chain links TRBV7-9 to TRBJ2-5, with D hard to call. Trimming removed 5 bases at V and 5 bases at J, with 21 bases between. Germline CDR1 and CDR2: SEHNR and FQNEAQ (reference sequence). The CDR3 contains 16 residues. CDR3 loop: CASSAAGRIGVETQYF. As DNA, the CDR3 is TGTGCCAGCAGCGCGGCAGGCCGCATAGGAGTGGAGACCCAGTACTTC.

V and J are TRBV11-2 and TRBJ1-3; D uncertain. Trimming removed 5 bases at V and 0 bases at J, with 14 bases between. The CDR3 covers 16 residues. Per germline, CDR1 SGHAT and CDR2 FQNNGV. CDR3 protein: CASSQIATASGNTIYF. The CDR3, as DNA: TGTGCCAGCAGCCAGATTGCAACAGCCTCTGGAAACACCATATATTTT.

The rearrangement joins TRBV6-5 to TRBJ2-3; unclear D gene. This CDR3 has 11 amino acids. V gave up 5 bases and J gave up 8 bases, with 8 bases separating them. Germline CDR1 reads MNHEY; CDR2 reads SVGAGI. As DNA, the CDR3 is TGTGCCAGCAGTAACGTTGGTACGCAGTATTTT. Its translation: CASSNVGTQYF.

The J gene is TRBJ2-2, the V gene TRBV20-1, with D uncertain. CDR3 length equals 18 residues. V lost 1 base and J lost 5, with 23 bases in between. Germline V CDR1 and CDR2: DFQATT, SNEGSKA (reference sequence). CDR3 loop: CSARGPRGGIGFTGELFF. CDR3 bases: TGCAGTGCTAGAGGACCCCGCGGCGGAATCGGGTTTACCGGGGAGCTGTTTTTT.

This clonotype was seen repeatedly, ten times or more. V and J are TRBV10-3 and TRBJ1-2, with D possibly TRBD1 on 5 matching bases. The germline gives CDR1 ENHRY, CDR2 SYGVKD. The CDR3 totals 17 residues. The V end lost 2 bases, the J end lost 3 bases, and 19 bases lay between the germline ends. The CDR3 sequence: CAISEPDSYRADYGYTF. The DNA for the CDR3 is TGTGCCATCAGTGAGCCCGACAGCTATCGAGCCGACTATGGCTACACCTTC.

This clonotype qualifies as medium-sized. This chain uses TRBV7-9 with TRBJ1-3, with D unclear. This CDR3 has 14 residues. Per germline, CDR1 SEHNR and CDR2 FQNEAQ (reference sequence). V lost 4 bases and J lost 2, with 9 bases in between. The CDR3 region has the DNA TGTGCCAGCAGCTCCTGGAGGGCTGGAAACACCATATATTTT. The encoded protein is CASSSWRAGNTIYF. The whole variable domain, filled in from reference TRBV7-9 and TRBJ1-3, reads DTGVSQNPRHKITKRGQNVTFRCDPISEHNRLYWYRQTLGQGPEFLTYFQNEAQLEKSRLLSDRFSAERPKGSFSTLEIQRTEQGDSAMYLCASSSWRAGNTIYFGEGSWLTVV.

This clonotype was recorded at least ten times. The chain combines TRBV7-2 with TRBJ2-7; a weak D match, TRBD2 (5 bases). V lost 2 bases to trimming and J lost 0 bases, with 11 bases between them. CDR1 is SGHTA, CDR2 FQGNSA, per germline. There are 15 residues in the CDR3. The CDR3 region has the DNA TGTGCCAGCAGCTTAAGCGCCCGGGGCTCCTACGAGCAGTACTTC. It translates to CASSLSARGSYEQYF.

This clonotype has ten or more counts. This chain connects TRBV28 to TRBJ2-7, with TRBD1 as a possible D gene (5 bases). The CDR3 spans 15 residues. The V end lost 5 bases, the J end lost 2 bases, and 16 bases lay between the germline ends. The V gene's germline CDR1 is MDHEN and CDR2 SYDVKM. CDR3 loop: CASSPMGLSTYEQYF. The DNA for the CDR3 is TGTGCCAGCAGTCCCATGGGGCTCTCAACCTACGAGCAGTACTTC.

This clonotype was detected ten times or more. The gene calls are TRBV7-3 and TRBJ1-1; D perhaps matches TRBD1 (6 bases). Between the trimmed V and J ends, which lost 0 bases and 8 bases, there was a span of 7 bases. CDR1 is SGHTA, CDR2 FQGTGA, per germline. The CDR3 sequence is 12 residues long. The CDR3 nucleotides read TGTGCCAGCAGCTTAACGAGGGGGGAAGCTTTCTTT. It translates to CASSLTRGEAFF.

This clonotype was observed many times. This sequence joins TRBV6-5 and TRBJ1-6; D remains unclear. The CDR3 is 15 residues long. Trimming removed 2 bases from V and 2 bases from J, with 7 bases in between. CDR1 and CDR2 from the germline V gene are MNHEY and SVGAGI. The CDR3 DNA is TGTGCCAGCAGTTACGGGAGTCCCTATAATTCACCCCTCCACTTT. This translates into CASSYGSPYNSPLHF.